The 29 T cell receptor beta chains listed next were all sequenced from one sample in a study of CD8 T cells in ankylosing spondylitis. One entry per CDR3 protein results from TCRdb running MiXCR on the 5' RACE reads. The sample comprises 180,000 or so distinct CDR3 sequences, around a tenth of which are singletons, and about 27% rests with the top ten. Sequencing was performed on blood, either unsorted or a sorted T cell fraction (not recorded which). The receptors were sampled from a male donor with ankylosing spondylitis or in good health (not recorded which).

The rearrangement links TRBV20-1 to TRBJ2-2, with TRBD1 as a possible D gene (6 bases). The germline V gene encodes CDR1 DFQATT and CDR2 SNEGSKA (reference sequence). V was clipped by 1 base and J by 5 bases, with 11 bases between them. There are 14 residues in the CDR3. CDR3 in amino acids: CSARGQRGTGELFF. CDR3 nucleotides: TGCAGTGCTAGAGGACAGAGGGGGACCGGGGAGCTGTTTTTT.

The chain carries TRBV7-9 and TRBJ2-1, with a possible D match to TRBD1 (6 bases). V lost 10 bases and J lost 4, with 17 bases in between. This CDR3 comprises 14 residues. The germline V gene encodes CDR1 SEHNR and CDR2 FQNEAQ (reference sequence). CDR3 in amino acids: CATSNGQKYNEQFF. The CDR3 DNA reads as TGTGCCACCTCAAACGGACAGAAATACAATGAGCAGTTCTTC.

Ten or more counts support this clonotype. V is TRBV15 and J is TRBJ2-3; D is uncertain. The germline gives CDR1 LNHNV, CDR2 YYDKDF (reference sequence). The CDR3 has 15 residues. The V end lost 1 base, the J end lost 2 bases, and 10 bases lay between the germline ends. The CDR3 DNA is TGTGCCACCAGCAGAGTTTTGCTACTCACAGATACGCAGTATTTT. Its translation: CATSRVLLLTDTQYF.

CDR3 in DNA: TGTGCCAGCAGCTTATTTGCCGGGGGGAGGGGCACAGATACGCAGTATTTT. This sequence encodes CASSLFAGGRGTDTQYF. V usage is TRBV7-2 and J usage is TRBJ2-3; TRBD2 matches at 7 bases. Germline CDR1 and CDR2: SGHTA and FQGNSA. The V gene end was trimmed by 2 bases and the J gene end by 1 base; junction bases not matched to a gene: 9. The length of the CDR3 is 17 residues.

This clonotype was observed many times. The rearrangement links TRBV4-3 to TRBJ2-7; D is perhaps TRBD1 (5 bases). Trimming left V 3 bases short and J 2 bases short, with 8 bases between. Germline V CDR1 and CDR2: LGHNA, YSLEER. The CDR3 has 13 residues. CDR3 in amino acids: CASSQDTTYEQYF. CDR3 DNA sequence: TGCGCCAGCAGCCAGGACACAACCTACGAGCAGTACTTC.

This chain joins TRBV27 and TRBJ2-1; 9 nucleotides agree with TRBD1. The CDR3 length is 14 residues. The V and J ends lost 5 bases and 8 bases, in that order; junction bases with no gene match: 7. The germline CDR1 and CDR2 sequences are MNHEY and SMNVEV (reference sequence). The CDR3 loop is CASSRGTGWDEQFF. CDR3 DNA sequence: TGTGCCAGCAGTAGGGGGACAGGGTGGGATGAGCAGTTCTTC.

At least ten counts were recorded for this clonotype. CDR3 sequence: CSAAGLAGARSNYEQYF. The DNA of the CDR3 is TGCAGTGCCGCCGGACTAGCGGGAGCCCGTTCTAATTACGAGCAGTACTTC. The genes are TRBV20-1 and TRBJ2-7; 13 nucleotides line up with TRBD2. The J segment lost 4 bases and the V segment lost 6 bases, leaving 15 bases of the junction unmatched. From germline, CDR1 is DFQATT and CDR2 SNEGSKA (reference sequence). The length of the CDR3 is 17 residues.

The chain combines TRBV7-2 with TRBJ1-2, with D possibly being TRBD1 (6 bases). The V end lost 7 bases, the J end lost 7 bases, and 22 bases lay between the germline ends. The CDR3 runs 15 residues. Germline CDR1 is SGHTA and CDR2 is FQGNSA. CDR3 protein: CASTFSRAGGSGYTF. DNA of the CDR3: TGTGCCAGCACCTTTAGTCGGGCGGGGGGCTCTGGCTACACCTTC. Complete variable domain (other parts from reference TRBV7-2 and TRBJ1-2): GAGVSQSPSNKVTEKGKDVELRCDPISGHTALYWYRQSLGQGLEFLIYFQGNSAPDKSGLPSDRFSAERTGGSVSTLTIQRTQQEDSAVYLCASTFSRAGGSGYTFGSGTRLTVV.

This clonotype came up a few times. The V call is TRBV27, the J call TRBJ2-3; no reliable D call. The germline V gene has CDR1 MNHEY and CDR2 SMNVEV (reference sequence). CDR3 length: 19 residues. The V and J ends lost 3 bases and 1 base respectively, with 23 bases between them. CDR3 sequence (DNA): TGTGCCAGCAGTTTCATTTTTAGAACCGAAAATTTACGCACAGATACGCAGTATTTT. It encodes CASSFIFRTENLRTDTQYF.

This clonotype was seen repeatedly, ten times or more. The rearrangement links TRBV29-1 to TRBJ1-6, with 7 bases matching TRBD1. The V gene's germline CDR1 is SQVTM and CDR2 ANQGSEA. J gave up 9 bases and V 6 bases, and 8 bases lay outside the gene matches. The CDR3 is 13 residues long. The CDR3 is CSVDRQGTSPLHF. The CDR3 DNA reads TGCAGCGTCGACCGACAGGGTACTTCACCCCTCCACTTT.

This clonotype appeared many times. The genes are TRBV11-2 and TRBJ2-2; D is ambiguous. V was trimmed by 3 bases and J by 3 bases, leaving 11 bases between them. CDR1 is SGHAT, CDR2 FQNNGV, per germline. The CDR3 is 15 residues long. This CDR3 reads CASSFNAGHTGELFF. The CDR3 coding sequence is TGTGCCAGCAGCTTCAATGCCGGGCACACCGGGGAGCTGTTTTTT.

This clonotype was recorded at least ten times. The chain employs TRBV3-1 and TRBJ1-4; D remains unclear. Germline V gene data show CDR1 as LGHDT and CDR2 as YNNKEL (reference sequence). V was pared by 2 bases and J by 5 bases, with 12 bases between. CDR3 length: 15 residues. Here the CDR3 reads CASSQNKGGNEKLFF. In DNA form, the CDR3 reads TGTGCCAGCAGCCAAAATAAGGGAGGGAATGAAAAACTGTTTTTT.

In its sample, this clonotype was seen many times. The chain is built from TRBV27 and TRBJ2-7, with TRBD2 matching 11 bases. The CDR3 covers 15 residues. Trimming removed 6 bases from V and 0 bases from J; junction bases left unmatched: 4. Germline CDR1 and CDR2: MNHEY and SMNVEV (reference sequence). CDR3 amino acids: CASSSGTSGSYEQYF. CDR3 coding DNA: TGTGCCAGCAGCTCCGGGACTAGCGGCTCCTACGAGCAGTACTTC.

At least ten counts were recorded for this clonotype. The chain has TRBV12-3 or TRBV12-4 and TRBJ2-1; D is perhaps TRBD2 (7 bases). This CDR3 has 15 residues. The ends were cut back, 6 bases at V and 7 bases at J, with 19 bases in the middle. The CDR3 DNA follows: TGTGCCAGCAGCCGAGGGGGGGGGCTCTCTAATGAGCAGTTCTTC. Amino acids: CASSRGGGLSNEQFF.

This clonotype was counted ten times or more. CDR3 region: CASSRGLAGDGEKTQYF. As DNA, the CDR3 is TGTGCCAGCAGCCGGGGACTAGCGGGAGACGGGGAAAAGACCCAGTACTTC. The gene calls are TRBV12-3 or TRBV12-4 and TRBJ2-5; TRBD2 agrees at 14 bases. V was pared by 6 bases and J by 6 bases, with 12 bases of the junction left unmatched. The CDR3 spans 17 residues.

The chain carries TRBV11-2 and TRBJ2-3, with 11 bases that match TRBD2. The CDR3 runs 18 residues. CDR1 and CDR2 from the germline V gene are SGHAT and FQNNGV. Unmatched junction bases numbered 11, after V lost 2 bases and J lost 4 bases. CDR3 DNA: TGTGCCAGCAGCTTAATCGGGGTAGCGGGGGGGAGGGCAGATACGCAGTATTTT. Its translation: CASSLIGVAGGRADTQYF.

This clonotype was observed at least ten times. The chain employs TRBV12-3 or TRBV12-4 and TRBJ2-7; D perhaps matches TRBD2 (5 bases). The CDR3 spans 13 residues. Trimming took 4 bases from V and 2 from J, leaving 9 bases between them. The CDR3 protein is CASSSEGAYEQYF. The CDR3 DNA is TGTGCCAGCAGTTCAGAGGGAGCCTACGAGCAGTACTTC.

This clonotype was seen a few times. The chain has TRBV5-1 and TRBJ2-2, with TRBD2 identical over 8 bases. Germline CDR1 is SGHRS and CDR2 is YFSETQ. The CDR3 runs 16 residues. Unmatched junction bases numbered 4, after V lost 1 base and J lost 2 bases. The chain's CDR3 is CASSLRSGKNTGELFF. The CDR3 DNA reads as TGCGCCAGCAGCTTGCGTAGCGGGAAAAACACCGGGGAGCTGTTTTTT.

This clonotype has at least ten counts. The chain is built from TRBV6-6 and TRBJ2-1; D uncertain. CDR1 and CDR2 from the germline V gene are MNHNY and SVGAGI (reference sequence). The CDR3 spans 13 residues. V was shortened by 0 bases and J by 10 bases, with 10 bases between the two germline ends. For the CDR3, the DNA is TGTGCCAGCAGTTACTCGATAAATCGGGAGCAGTTCTTC. Protein product: CASSYSINREQFF.

This clonotype was counted ten times or more. The rearrangement uses TRBV4-1 and TRBJ1-1; perhaps TRBD1 as D (5 bases). CDR3 length equals 18 residues. The V end lost 0 bases, the J end lost 0 bases, and 17 bases lay between the germline ends. The V gene's germline CDR1 is MGHRA and CDR2 YSYEKL. The DNA of the CDR3 is TGCGCCAGCAGCCAAGATCATCTGGGGCTCGAAATGAACACTGAAGCTTTCTTT. It translates to CASSQDHLGLEMNTEAFF.

This clonotype was seen only once. V usage is TRBV20-1 and J usage is TRBJ2-3; TRBD2 is a possible D gene (7 bases). Per germline, CDR1 DFQATT and CDR2 SNEGSKA (reference sequence). The CDR3 is made up of 15 amino acids. The germline V and J ends were trimmed by 3 bases and 7 bases, with 20 bases remaining between them. The CDR3 spells CSARGGAGQGHTQYF. In DNA form, the CDR3 reads TGCAGTGCTAGGGGGGGGGCAGGGCAGGGTCATACGCAGTATTTT.

The sample holds many counts of this clonotype. This chain connects TRBV28 to TRBJ1-5, with TRBD1 as a possible D gene (6 bases). This CDR3 spans 12 amino acids. The germline V and J ends were trimmed by 6 bases and 5 bases, with 8 bases remaining between them. CDR1 MDHEN and CDR2 SYDVKM come from the germline V gene. CDR3 loop: CASRAGDQPQHF. The DNA of the CDR3 is TGTGCCAGCAGAGCAGGGGATCAGCCCCAGCATTTT. Together with reference TRBV28 and TRBJ1-5, the CDR3 gives the full variable domain: DVKVTQSSRYLVKRTGEKVFLECVQDMDHENMFWYRQDPGLGLRLIYFSYDVKMKEKGDIPEGYSVSREKKERFSLILESASTNQTSMYLCASRAGDQPQHFGDGTRLSIL.

At least ten counts were recorded for this clonotype. This chain joins TRBV24-1 and TRBJ2-5; D may be TRBD1 (6 bases). Germline CDR1 reads KGHDR; CDR2 reads SFDVKD. With 3 bases removed from V and 4 bases from J, the gap between germline ends came to 14 bases. This CDR3 has 15 residues. CDR3 in DNA: TGTGCCACCAGTGATCCACAACAGGGATCAGAGACCCAGTACTTC. Residues: CATSDPQQGSETQYF.

The chain employs TRBV11-3 and TRBJ1-5; D unresolved. The CDR3 loop spans 13 amino acids. Germline assignment: CDR1 SGHNT and CDR2 YENEEA. The V and J ends lost 2 bases and 5 bases respectively, with 7 bases between them. The CDR3: CASSLSQYQPQHF. The DNA of the CDR3 is TGTGCCAGCAGCTTAAGCCAGTATCAGCCCCAGCATTTT. The whole variable domain, filled in from reference TRBV11-3 and TRBJ1-5, reads EAGVVQSPRYKIIEKKQPVAFWCNPISGHNTLYWYLQNLGQGPELLIRYENEEAVDDSQLPKDRFSAERLKGVDSTLKIQPAELGDSAVYLCASSLSQYQPQHFGDGTRLSIL.

This clonotype was seen ten or more times. CDR3 coding DNA: TGCGCCAGCAGCTTGGCCGGCAGGGCATTCTCTGGAAACACCATATATTTT. As protein: CASSLAGRAFSGNTIYF. The genes are TRBV5-1 and TRBJ1-3; weak D call: TRBD1 (5 bases). The ends were cut back, 0 bases at V and 0 bases at J, with 13 bases in the middle. Germline CDR1 reads SGHRS; CDR2 reads YFSETQ. This CDR3 is 17 amino acids long.

This clonotype came up many times. The chain carries TRBV29-1 and TRBJ2-1, with TRBD2 matching 7 bases. Trimming took 7 bases from V and 10 from J; bases not matched to a gene: 13. CDR3 length: 13 amino acids. The V gene's germline CDR1 is SQVTM and CDR2 ANQGSEA. The CDR3, as DNA: TGCAGCGCAGAAAGCGGGACCCTTGGCGAGCAGTTCTTC. Encoded protein: CSAESGTLGEQFF.

This chain uses TRBV12-3 or TRBV12-4 with TRBJ2-2; perhaps D is TRBD1 or TRBD2 (5 bases each). The CDR3 runs to 13 residues. V was trimmed by 5 bases and J by 5 bases, leaving 9 bases between them. DNA for the CDR3: TGTGCCAGCAGTCAGGGACCAACCGGGGAGCTGTTTTTT. The encoded protein is CASSQGPTGELFF.

This clonotype was seen many times. The genes are TRBV9 and TRBJ2-5; D gene unclear. Germline-derived CDR1 and CDR2 are SGDLS and YYNGEE. This CDR3 is 13 amino acids long. The V end was cut by 2 bases, the J end by 1 base, with 6 bases between. The CDR3 nucleotides are TGTGCCAGCAGCGTCAGCGTCCAAGAGACCCAGTACTTC. Amino acids: CASSVSVQETQYF.

V usage is TRBV18 and J usage is TRBJ2-7; perhaps D is TRBD1 or TRBD2 (5 bases each). The V gene's germline CDR1 is KGHSH and CDR2 LQKENI. This CDR3 spans 14 amino acids. The V and J ends lost 4 bases and 4 bases respectively, with 14 bases between them. CDR3 sequence reads: CASSLRGPPYEQYF. The CDR3 coding sequence is TGTGCCAGCTCACTACGGGGACCGCCGTACGAGCAGTACTTC.